This T cell receptor (beta chain) is drawn from a study of naive and memory T cell subsets. Study observations and caveats: Naive repertoires, especially CD8, held a few larger clonotypes, possibly memory cells re-expressing CD45RA.

Turning to this clonotype: Its antigen is unidentified.

Two oligonucleotides, mixed equimolar, formed the beta constant-region primer covering TRBC1 and TRBC2. Ligated cDNA was amplified by four rounds of PCR with nested alpha and beta constant-region primers and SP2. One entry per CDR3 protein, called by TCRdb with MiXCR from the UMI-ligation and nested PCR reads. The repertoire has over 110,000 distinct CDR3 sequences, approximately 21% of them found once; the top ten carry more than 0.6%. CDR3 length: 13 amino acids. V lost 3 bases to trimming and J lost 5 bases, with 7 bases between them. Per the germline V gene, CDR1 is LNHDA and CDR2 is SQIVND (reference sequence).

Sequenced: naive CD8+ T cells from blood. This clonotype was obtained from a human donor in good health. This chain links TRBV19 with TRBJ1-4, with D unclear. This CDR3 reads CASSILQNEKLFF. CDR3 coding DNA: TGTGCCAGTAGTATCCTACAGAATGAAAAACTGTTTTTT.